This T cell receptor beta chain was identified during a study of blood T cell repertoires in COVID-19. At the level of the study: Acute and convalescent COVID-19 samples came from the United States, Italy and Spain. PBMCs, B-cell-depleted T cells, or T cells provided the cDNA or gDNA that made up the material.

Per the original methods: Estimated nucleated cell counts came from reference gene primer amplification. Libraries were prepared by immunoSEQ multiplex PCR; TCRdb keeps only in-frame clonotypes and omits some of them. The V and J calls and clone size are taken from that table; D and trimming were inferred from the DNA. In the table there are 150,000 to 200,000 clones, around nine tenths of which are singletons. Trimming removed 7 bases from V and 5 bases from J, with 5 bases in between. Per germline, CDR1 MDHEN and CDR2 SYDVKM. CDR3 size: 10 residues. This receptor was taken from a man aged 65 to 79 with active or convalescent COVID-19. The sequenced sample was peripheral blood. The chain combines TRBV28 with TRBJ2-5; D may be TRBD2 (5 bases). CDR3 coding DNA: TGTGCCAGCACGGGGGAGACCCAGTACTTC. This sequence encodes CASTGETQYF. Full variable domain (rest looked up from reference TRBV28 and TRBJ2-5): DVKVTQSSRYLVKRTGEKVFLECVQDMDHENMFWYRQDPGLGLRLIYFSYDVKMKEKGDIPEGYSVSREKKERFSLILESASTNQTSMYLCASTGETQYFGPGTRLLVL.